This T cell receptor beta chain was identified during a study of PD-1 blockade in classical Hodgkin lymphoma. This table comes from immunoSEQ multiplex PCR, and its TCRdb copy is limited to in-frame clones, with some not included. The sample comprises about 27,000 clones, roughly 80% of which are singletons, and approximately 2.4% rests with the top ten. Patients all relapsed after autologous stem cell transplantation, and there was variation in brentuximab vedotin exposure. Purification of CD4+ T cells from thawed PBMCs was performed via magnetic negative selection. V shed 5 bases and J shed 0 bases, with 8 bases lying between them. Germline V CDR1 and CDR2: KGHSH, LQKENI. The CDR3 consists of 14 residues.

J is TRBJ1-5 and V is TRBV18; TRBD1 might be the D (5 bases). Source: CD4+ T cells from blood, taken at baseline. The receptor comes from a human donor with classical Hodgkin lymphoma. The CDR3 loop is CASSVQDSNQPQHF. CDR3 DNA sequence: TGTGCCAGCTCAGTACAGGATAGCAATCAGCCCCAGCATTTT.